Presented here are 7 T cell receptor beta chains from one specimen sequenced in a study of blood T cells in healthy people across ages. Combining a sample-barcoded 5' primer with a J-beta primer mix, a second PCR ran for about 7 to 12 cycles. In TCRdb, the 5' RACE reads were re-called with MiXCR into one record per CDR3 protein. This table holds about 1,000,000 distinct CDR3 sequences, 40% to 50% found once. The sequencing input was blood. These receptors were obtained from a woman aged 55-75 years in good health.

The chain joins TRBV7-3 to TRBJ2-7; the D gene could be TRBD1 or TRBD2 (7 bases each). Germline V gene data show CDR1 as SGHTA and CDR2 as FQGTGA. Trimming left V 5 bases short and J 7 bases short, with 12 bases between. The CDR3 contains 12 residues. CDR3: CASSTGGQEQYF. The CDR3 bases are TGTGCCAGCAGCACGGGGGGACAGGAGCAGTACTTC.

This clonotype was detected only a few times. The chain combines TRBV7-9 with TRBJ2-5; the D is unclear. This CDR3 is 14 amino acids long. CDR1 SEHNR and CDR2 FQNEAQ come from the germline V gene (reference sequence). Between the trimmed V and J ends, which lost 1 base and 1 base, there was a span of 7 bases. In DNA, the CDR3 is TGTGCCAGCAGCTTAGTACAGCCCCAAGAGACCCAGTACTTC. It codes for CASSLVQPQETQYF.

The CDR3 protein is CASSPSLSGRAIGEQYF. In nucleotides, the CDR3 is TGTGCCAGCAGCCCTTCCTTGAGCGGGAGGGCCATAGGAGAGCAGTACTTC. The chain combines TRBV6-2 or TRBV6-3 with TRBJ2-5; 10 bases are shared with TRBD2. Germline CDR1 is MNHEY and CDR2 is SVGEGT. V trimming: 6 bases; J trimming: 11 bases; junction bases outside the gene matches: 21. This CDR3 is built from 17 residues.

The rearrangement links TRBV27 to TRBJ2-7, with D perhaps given as TRBD1 or TRBD2 (6 bases each). The germline CDR1 and CDR2 sequences are MNHEY and SMNVEV (reference sequence). The V and J ends lost 5 bases and 4 bases respectively, with 18 bases between them. This CDR3 contains 15 residues. The CDR3 bases are TGTGCCAGCAGTCAGAACAGGGAGGTAAGGTACGAGCAGTACTTC. This sequence encodes CASSQNREVRYEQYF.

The CDR3 is CSAGVRATNEKLFF. The CDR3 DNA sequence: TGCAGTGCTGGAGTCAGGGCAACTAATGAAAAACTGTTTTTT. The chain recombines TRBV20-1 with TRBJ1-4; D perhaps matches TRBD1 (5 bases). The CDR3 is 14 amino acids. The ends were cut back, 5 bases at V and 0 bases at J, with 10 bases in the middle. CDR1 DFQATT and CDR2 SNEGSKA come from the germline V gene (reference sequence).

This clonotype has just a few counts. The chain is built from TRBV15 and TRBJ2-5; possibly TRBD2 for D (6 bases). The CDR3 covers 16 residues. The germline V gene has CDR1 LNHNV and CDR2 YYDKDF (reference sequence). The ends were cut back, 1 base at V and 5 bases at J, with 17 bases in the middle. The CDR3, as DNA: TGTGCCACCAGCAGAGGACTTTTAGACGGAGGGGAGACCCAGTACTTC. This translates into CATSRGLLDGGETQYF.

As to this clonotype: It may be a read error: a sequence one base away is much more abundant. This sequence joins TRBV28 and TRBJ2-5; 15 positions match TRBD2. The CDR3 totals 13 residues. After removal of 6 bases from V and 13 bases from J, the junction contained 6 bases not matched to a gene. CDR1 and CDR2 from the germline V gene are MDHEN and SYDVKM. In nucleotides, the CDR3 is TGTGCCAGCAGGCGGACTAGCGGGAGGGAATGGTACTTC. Translated, it gives CASRRTSGREWYF.